This TCR beta chain comes out of a study of cytomegalovirus exposure and HLA in healthy donors (dated by TCRdb to 2017 to 2019). Broadly, across the study: An earlier analysis of some 600 of the donors reported 250 to 350 Gb of sequence data and around 100 million unique TCR beta sequences obtained from 150 million to 200 million T cells. Using immunosequencing, the study profiled T cell repertoires from about 610 subjects and related those repertoires to cytomegalovirus serostatus. The genetic ancestry cluster associated with self-reported Caucasian donors included roughly 84% of the roughly 410 genotyped donors. HLA typing covered class I and class II loci at four-digit resolution. Among 300 to 450 genotyped donors of the cohort, an average of around 240,000 unique TCR beta nucleotide sequences were sequenced per donor, around 18% of them non-productive. In an earlier analysis of more than 550 of the donors, high-throughput TCR beta sequencing was used to judge whether each TCR beta V gene segment behaved as functional or pseudogenic. Every repertoire in the discovery cohort had been generated on one and the same sequencing platform. The study was designed to test whether signatures of past pathogen exposure could be identified by cataloging public T cell receptors. Because of strong linkage in the cohort, 4 to 6 DR-DQ haplotypes were treated as single units for association and clustering. Genome-wide SNP genotypes for about 65% of the 666 donors were used in a later genetic analysis, which treated that subset as a discovery cohort. High-throughput TCR immunosequencing, statistical association of individual TCRs with disease status, and machine learning were combined to predict cytomegalovirus infection status. To study patterns of TCR occurrence, a later analysis re-analyzed previously published TCR beta repertoires from 500 to 850 donors and added high-resolution HLA genotyping. Typing coverage varied by locus: about 629-630 donors for A, B, C, DRB1 and DQB1; around 560 for DQA1; about 590 for DPA1; roughly 470 for DPB1. Besides the first cohort of roughly 700 subjects, a separate validation cohort made up of some 110 different subjects was used. Donor age, sex, ethnicity and CMV serostatus were compiled alongside the repertoire data. Roughly 300 gigabases of sequencing data and 70 million to 85 million unique TCR sequences were included in an early release covering about 700 HLA-typed donors. The later analysis used no new phenotypic data to find candidate immune exposures, relying instead on TCR beta sequences and their occurrence across donors.

Library prep was done by the immunoSEQ multiplex PCR assay. For the multiplex PCR, a mixture combining 60 forward primers for TCR Vbeta segments and 13 reverse primers for TCR Jbeta segments was used. A multiplex PCR assay on genomic DNA amplified the CDR3 region of rearranged TCR beta genes. The amplified TCR beta libraries were sequenced on the Illumina HiSeq System as 87-base-pair reads. As for the authors' bioinformatics: In a later analysis, about 80 million unique TCR beta chains were counted across the 690 or so repertoires, and roughly 10 million of these chains were shared by at least two donors. A nearest-neighbor algorithm error-corrected the raw reads and collapsed the reads into unique sequences, merging closely related sequences to remove PCR and sequencing errors. Alignment of CDR3 sequences to IMGT reference sequences was used to assign V, D and J gene segments. For a sequence to be retained, a match of at least six nucleotides to both a V gene segment and a J gene segment was required. Rearrangements were called productive when the CDR3 lacked stop codons and stayed in frame with V and J; all others were non-productive. Following IMGT convention, CDR3 was defined as the stretch from the second conserved V-encoded cysteine to the conserved J-encoded phenylalanine. The earlier analysis of fewer than 750 of the donors excluded sequences that lacked an unambiguous match to a single V gene segment. An earlier analysis of 550 to 650 of the donors classified V segments as functional when productive rearrangements were above 56.7% and as segregating when the standard deviation between donors was above 5%. To diagnose cytomegalovirus status from the catalog of TCR beta chain sequences, a statistical classification framework was built. V and J gene assignment, in a later analysis, came from comparing TCR nucleotide sequences with IMGT/GENE-DB human TR gene sequences. The TCRdist pipeline was used in a later analysis to assign CDR3 sequences and most-parsimonious VDJ recombination scenarios. In a later analysis, every TCR beta chain was defined by the combination of its CDR3 amino acid sequence and its V-gene family, and reads without a unique V-gene family were dropped. A later analysis removed nearly 600 highly shared, low-generation-probability nucleotide sequences to deal with suspected cross-contamination and a sequencing artifact. For each public chain, a later analysis derived a clonal expansion index from normalized ranks of inferred template counts within each repertoire. In a later analysis, generation probabilities were computed with a VDJ recombination model fitted to out-of-frame rearrangements, and the resulting probabilities were checked against IGoR. In a later analysis, hypergeometric tests were used to score TCR-TCR, TCR-HLA and TCR-CMV co-occurrence, with a repertoire-size bias correction applied to TCR pairs. A later analysis estimated false discovery rates by permuting HLA or CMV assignments 20 times. In a later analysis, co-occurring TCRs were grouped with DBSCAN, and TCRdist sequence similarity was added when clustering was performed within HLA-allele-positive subsets. For co-occurrence clustering, repertoires with fewer than 30,000 or more than 120,000 public chains were excluded, along with roughly 5 repertoires with anomalous nucleotide sharing. The table comes from immuneACCESS by way of TCRdb, which keeps in-frame sequences with V and J called. Part of the clones is missing from these tables; in studies checked, under half for an unresolved V gene and the rest for unknown reasons. The V and J calls and the clone size are those of that table, but D and trimming were determined from the DNA. The sample table lists around 110,000 clones, roughly 70% of them with a count of one. The top ten clones comprise about 1.6% of the sample.

The germline V gene provides CDR1 SNHLY and CDR2 FYNNEI. The CDR3 starts with the cysteine, ends with the phenylalanine, and has 12 residues. Left in the record is the CDR3 DNA by itself, 36 bases read in frame from the first base. Cut back by 7 bases and 6 bases, the V and J ends lie 12 bases apart. The cohort was made up of about 670 healthy bone marrow donors. At the time of sampling, every cohort member was nominally healthy, though immune exposures that went unrecorded were likely present. The donor was CMV seronegative and belonged to the group of 320 or so seronegative cohort members. A peripheral blood sample was collected from each donor, and TCR beta sequencing was performed on peripheral blood mononuclear cells. Genomic DNA extraction from the blood cell samples was performed with the Qiagen DNeasy Blood Extraction Kit. Study-level results and caveats: Most TCR sequences were seen in very few donors, while some public TCRs were found in many individuals. Most CMV-associated TCR beta chains appeared to be HLA-restricted in a later analysis, and the HLA associations seemed to be driven largely by CMV exposure. A further reported finding was that TCR beta sequences accurately predicted the HLA-A and HLA-B alleles for most subjects in the first cohort. In a later analysis, HLA-associated TCR beta chains showed more clonal expansion and lower generation probabilities than non-associated chains that were equally common. At a false discovery rate of 0.05, a later analysis linked roughly 17,000 TCR beta sequences to specific HLA alleles. In both the original and validation cohorts, the classifier was reported to diagnose cytomegalovirus status with high specificity and sensitivity. A later analysis found that TCR association rates varied across HLA loci, with DRB1 alleles showing the most associated TCRs and HLA-C alleles the fewest. In an earlier analysis of roughly 560 of the donors, most TCR beta V segments were observed in productive rearrangements about 90% or about 30% of the time, broadly matching IMGT annotations. Because counts were too low, more than 15 rarely observed V segments, including chromosome 9 orphons, were excluded from the earlier analysis of 587 of the donors. The only immune exposure information available for the cohort was CMV serostatus. Because HLA typing was unavailable for some donors at each locus, only the typed subset was used in association tests. In the study, around 150 TCR beta chains were listed as associated with cytomegalovirus. Some IMGT-functional V segments, including TRBV6-2 and TRBV6-3, could not be distinguished by the 87-base-pair reads and were therefore excluded. Linkage disequilibrium might explain the correlated functional status among segregating V segments, but an unknown experimental factor could not be excluded. The sequencing pipeline was judged likely to have produced a cluster of highly shared sequence variants as a technical artifact. An association between a missense DCLRE1C variant and V-gene and J-gene trimming of TCR beta chains was found in a later genetic analysis and replicated in an independent cohort. According to the authors, the approach could potentially be generalized to other disease states and immunological phenotypes. Only TCR beta chains were sequenced in this cohort, and the absence of alpha or paired-chain data limited detectable features. Sequencing depth was assumed to be roughly uniform across donors in the presence/absence analyses, though that assumption may not hold. Assigning TCR associations to individual alleles was difficult when HLA alleles, especially DR and DQ, strongly co-occurred. Compared with the approximately 720-donor mean, donors in an Asian-associated ancestry cluster had fewer N-insertions in productive TCRs, according to a later genetic analysis. In vitro tests confirmed that a few of the cytomegalovirus-associated TCR beta chains recognize cytomegalovirus antigens. According to a later analysis, parvovirus B19, influenza, CMV and Epstein-Barr virus appeared linked to several top co-occurrence clusters.

Note on this clone: What this receptor recognizes is not known. Per-base quality was not reported, and no clone a single base away is much larger than it.

The sequencing input was PBMCs. This sequence uses TRBV2 and TRBJ1-1; too little of a D gene remains to name it. The TCR comes from a woman aged 18 to 35 in good health and CMV-seronegative. The CDR3 is CASTGRAAEAFF. At the DNA level, the sequence is TGTGCCAGCACTGGGAGGGCAGCTGAAGCTTTCTTT.